This T cell receptor beta chain is from a study of neoadjuvant anti-PD-1 for oral cavity cancer. General study results and limits: Higher pretreatment blood Treg/Th17 ratios correlated with higher pretreatment blood and lower post-treatment tumor TCRbeta clonality.

Data came from immunoSEQ multiplex PCR; TCRdb stores just in-frame clones and leaves some out. The sample shows about 42,000 clones, around 79% of them seen only once. A remark on this clone: Its antigen is still unknown.

Noted time point: after neoadjuvant nivolumab, at surgical resection. The source material was PBMCs, sampled after nivolumab (anti-PD-1) treatment. The TCR comes from a person aged 40 to 85 with oral cavity squamous cell carcinoma.

Here the CDR3 DNA reads TGCGCCAGCAGCTTGAGAGGGAACACTGAAGCTTTCTTT. Protein sequence: CASSLRGNTEAFF. The chain carries TRBV5-1 and TRBJ1-1; no clear D gene. The CDR3 extends over 13 amino acids. Trimming left V 1 base short and J 1 base short, with 5 bases between. The germline V gene encodes CDR1 SGHRS and CDR2 YFSETQ.